The 24 T cell receptor beta chains presented below share a single source sample, sequenced in a study of blood T cell repertoires in COVID-19. Some clones are missing from TCRdb's copy, which holds only in-frame ones; the method was immunoSEQ multiplex PCR. Found here are around 310,000 clones, 89% of them singletons; the top ten hold roughly 10%. The sample was PBMCs or T cells enriched from blood (not recorded which). These receptors all stem from a woman younger than 45 who had recovered from COVID-19.

This clone was found once. The CDR3, as DNA: TGTGCCAGCAGAAATAGGGGCTACAATGAGCAGTTCTTC. It is translated as CASRNRGYNEQFF. The chain couples TRBV27 to TRBJ2-1; perhaps TRBD1 as D (5 bases). There are 13 residues in the CDR3. Germline loops: CDR1 MNHEY, CDR2 SMNVEV (reference sequence). V was clipped by 6 bases and J by 3 bases, with 9 bases between them.

The chain is built from TRBV7-8 and TRBJ1-6; TRBD1 aligns across 8 bases. The CDR3 covers 15 residues. Germline lookup yields CDR1 SGHVS and CDR2 FQNEAQ. The trim removed 5 bases at V and 8 bases at J, leaving 8 bases unmatched. The CDR3 region is CASSPDRARYSPLHF. In DNA form, the CDR3 reads TGTGCCAGCAGCCCGGACAGGGCGAGGTATTCACCCCTCCACTTT. Full variable domain (outside the CDR3, taken from reference TRBV7-8 and TRBJ1-6): GAGVSQSPRYKVAKRGQDVALRCDPISGHVSLFWYQQALGQGPEFLTYFQNEAQLDKSGLPSDRFFAERPEGSVSTLKIQRTQQEDSAVYLCASSPDRARYSPLHFGNGTRLTVT.

The chain is built from TRBV20-1 and TRBJ1-1; D not certain. The germline V gene has CDR1 DFQATT and CDR2 SNEGSKA (reference sequence). The V end lost 6 bases, the J end lost 7 bases, and 12 bases lay between the germline ends. The CDR3 spans 11 residues. Here the CDR3 reads CSANKRIEAFF. CDR3 DNA: TGCAGTGCAAACAAGAGGATTGAAGCTTTCTTT.

The rearrangement links TRBV19 to TRBJ2-7; D might be TRBD2 (6 bases). This CDR3 region has 16 residues. From germline, CDR1 is LNHDA and CDR2 SQIVND (reference sequence). Trimming shortened V by 4 bases and J by 4 bases, and 20 bases separated the two germline ends. CDR3 DNA sequence: TGTGCCAGTAGTACCTCGGGGAGGAGGGAACCTTACGAGCAGTACTTC. Protein sequence: CASSTSGRREPYEQYF.

The rearrangement joins TRBV7-3 to TRBJ1-1, with D unresolved. Germline V gene data show CDR1 as SGHTA and CDR2 as FQGTGA. Trimming removed 2 bases from V and 0 bases from J, with 10 bases in between. The CDR3 totals 15 residues. As DNA, the CDR3 is TGTGCCAGCAGCTTACGGTCTGGGCTGAACACTGAAGCTTTCTTT. It yields the protein CASSLRSGLNTEAFF.

The gene calls are TRBV7-9 and TRBJ2-5; the D is unclear. CDR1 is SEHNR and CDR2 is FQNEAQ in the germline V gene (reference sequence). V was shortened by 2 bases and J by 7 bases, with 8 bases between the two germline ends. This CDR3 has 12 residues. CDR3: CASSLTLVTQYF. DNA for the CDR3: TGTGCCAGCAGCTTAACTTTGGTGACCCAGTACTTC.

The chain uses TRBV28 and TRBJ1-1; D is perhaps TRBD1 (6 bases). The CDR3 has 15 amino acids. Germline loops: CDR1 MDHEN, CDR2 SYDVKM. V dropped 5 bases and J dropped 0 bases, with 13 bases sitting between them. The CDR3 nucleotides are TGTGCCAGCAGTCCCCGGACAGAAATGAACACTGAAGCTTTCTTT. Residues: CASSPRTEMNTEAFF.

The chain joins TRBV2 to TRBJ1-3; D is undetermined. The CDR3 length is 10 residues. Germline V gene lookup returns CDR1 SNHLY and CDR2 FYNNEI. V lost 7 bases and J lost 8, with 6 bases in between. CDR3 region: CASKAYTIYF. The CDR3 DNA reads as TGTGCCAGCAAAGCGTACACCATATATTTT.

The chain is built from TRBV10-3 and TRBJ2-3; 13 nucleotides agree with TRBD2. CDR3 size: 14 residues. V shed 8 bases, J shed 4 bases, and the junction held 3 bases outside the gene matches. Germline V lookup: CDR1 ENHRY, CDR2 SYGVKD. The CDR3 DNA sequence: TGTGCCATCGGACTAGCGGGAGTTTCAGATACGCAGTATTTT. This codes for CAIGLAGVSDTQYF.

The chain couples TRBV28 to TRBJ2-7, with no clear D. Germline V CDR1 and CDR2: MDHEN, SYDVKM. This CDR3 is 13 amino acids long. V shed 3 bases and J shed 0 bases, with 6 bases lying between them. The DNA of the CDR3 is TGTGCCAGCAGTTTGGCTAGCTCCTACGAGCAGTACTTC. The encoded protein is CASSLASSYEQYF.

The gene calls are TRBV14 and TRBJ1-1; TRBD1 is a possible D gene (5 bases). Germline CDR1 and CDR2: SGHDN and FVKESK. V lost 4 bases to trimming and J lost 5 bases, with 17 bases between them. The CDR3 runs to 15 residues. CDR3 DNA: TGTGCCAGCAGCCGGGGAGGCGGGGGAAAAACTGAAGCTTTCTTT. This gives the protein CASSRGGGGKTEAFF.

The genes are TRBV9 and TRBJ2-2, with D perhaps TRBD1 (7 bases). V was clipped by 3 bases and J by 1 base, with 10 bases between them. The CDR3 is made up of 15 amino acids. Germline-derived CDR1 and CDR2 are SGDLS and YYNGEE. DNA of the CDR3: TGTGCCAGCAGCGGCGGGACAGAGAACACCGGGGAGCTGTTTTTT. This codes for CASSGGTENTGELFF.

This clone was observed a single time. The chain carries TRBV9 and TRBJ2-1; 9 nucleotides agree with TRBD2. Germline V gene data show CDR1 as SGDLS and CDR2 as YYNGEE. This CDR3 has 17 amino acids. V lost 3 bases and J lost 0; bases outside the gene matches: 7. CDR3 nucleotides: TGTGCCAGCAGCGGGACTAGCGTATCGAGCTCCTACAATGAGCAGTTCTTC. This sequence encodes CASSGTSVSSSYNEQFF.

CDR3 coding DNA: TGTGCCAGCAGCCTCCATCCGGGACAGGGTTTAACAGATACGCAGTATTTT. Its protein product is CASSLHPGQGLTDTQYF. The rearrangement links TRBV6-4 to TRBJ2-3; TRBD1 matches 9 bases. The CDR3 has 17 amino acids. V trimming: 6 bases; J trimming: 3 bases; junction bases outside the gene matches: 13. CDR1 MRHNA and CDR2 SNTAGT come from the germline V gene.

This chain joins TRBV9 and TRBJ2-5, with D unclear. The germline V and J ends were trimmed by 0 bases and 5 bases, with 8 bases remaining between them. The CDR3 covers 13 residues. Germline CDR1 and CDR2: SGDLS and YYNGEE. The CDR3 DNA is TGTGCCAGCAGCGTAGGGGCTTTGGAGACCCAGTACTTC. Translation gives CASSVGALETQYF.

V and J are TRBV6-5 and TRBJ2-7, with D possibly TRBD2 on 5 matching bases. CDR1 and CDR2 (germline): MNHEY, SVGAGI. The CDR3 has 15 amino acids. V was shortened by 5 bases and J by 2 bases, with 16 bases between the two germline ends. The CDR3 nucleotides read TGTGCCAGCAGTCCTAGCCGTTTGCGTGCCTACGAGCAGTACTTC. It yields the protein CASSPSRLRAYEQYF.

The CDR3 spells CASNPLAGVLEETQYF. The CDR3 nucleotides are TGTGCCAGCAACCCACTAGCGGGAGTGCTTGAAGAGACCCAGTACTTC. The chain is built from TRBV7-9 and TRBJ2-5, with 11 nucleotides matching TRBD2. Trimming removed 7 bases from V and 3 bases from J; junction bases left unmatched: 10. Germline CDR1 is SEHNR and CDR2 is FQNEAQ (reference sequence). There are 16 residues in the CDR3.

To note about this clone: Compared with germline, one end of the junction differs, possibly owing to a read error. The chain uses TRBV6-5 and TRBJ2-7; 9 bases align to TRBD2. This CDR3 is 15 amino acids long. CDR1 is MNHEY, CDR2 SVGAGI, per germline. CDR3 DNA sequence: TGTGCCAGCAGTTACGTAGCGGGAGTCTCCTCCGAGCAGTACTTC. Amino acids: CASSYVAGVSSEQYF.

On this clone: At the DNA level, this CDR3 is encoded by other sequences in the same sample as well. The CDR3 reads CASSYGGTNTEAFF. CDR3 coding DNA: TGTGCCAGCAGTTACGGGGGGACGAACACTGAAGCTTTCTTT. This chain connects TRBV6-5 to TRBJ1-1, with D possibly TRBD1 on 5 matching bases. Germline V gives CDR1 MNHEY, CDR2 SVGAGI. With 2 bases removed from V and 1 base from J, the gap between germline ends came to 8 bases. This CDR3 region has 14 residues.

DNA for the CDR3: TGCGCCAGCAGTGAAGTCGGCCTAGCGGGAGCCAATGAGCAGTTCTTC. Its translation is CASSEVGLAGANEQFF. The rearrangement joins TRBV10-1 to TRBJ2-1, with TRBD2 matching over 10 bases. Germline V gene sequence: CDR1 WNHNN, CDR2 SYGVQD (reference sequence). With V trimmed by 3 bases and J by 6 bases, 8 bases remained unmatched. This CDR3 region has 16 residues.

The genes are TRBV2 and TRBJ2-7; D is perhaps TRBD1 (5 bases). Germline assignment: CDR1 SNHLY and CDR2 FYNNEI. The length of the CDR3 is 13 residues. V shed 7 bases and J shed 6 bases, with 16 bases lying between them. The chain's CDR3 is CASNGQGQGEQYF. CDR3 nucleotides: TGTGCCAGCAATGGGCAGGGTCAAGGCGAGCAGTACTTC.

The chain links TRBV19 to TRBJ2-5; a possible D gene is TRBD1 (5 bases). Trimming left V 5 bases short and J 2 bases short, with 12 bases between. CDR3 length: 14 amino acids. Germline V gene lookup returns CDR1 LNHDA and CDR2 SQIVND (reference sequence). CDR3 in DNA: TGTGCCAGTAGTCTCCAGACAGCTCAAGAGACCCAGTACTTC. Its translation is CASSLQTAQETQYF.

This sequence joins TRBV19 and TRBJ1-5, with a tentative D call TRBD1 (5 bases). Per germline, CDR1 LNHDA and CDR2 SQIVND (reference sequence). CDR3 length equals 16 residues. V dropped 7 bases and J dropped 7 bases, with 23 bases sitting between them. This chain's CDR3 is CASTFIASGVLQPQHF. The CDR3, as DNA: TGTGCCAGTACTTTCATCGCGTCGGGGGTCTTACAGCCCCAGCATTTT. Using reference TRBV19 and TRBJ1-5 for the parts outside the CDR3, the full variable domain is DGGITQSPKYLFRKEGQNVTLSCEQNLNHDAMYWYRQDPGQGLRLIYYSQIVNDFQKGDIAEGYSVSREKKESFPLTVTSAQKNPTAFYLCASTFIASGVLQPQHFGDGTRLSIL.

The chain has TRBV6-1 and TRBJ2-2; 10 positions agree with TRBD2. The trim removed 4 bases at V and 1 base at J, leaving 3 bases unmatched. Germline V gives CDR1 MNHNS, CDR2 SASEGT. The CDR3 is made up of 16 amino acids. CDR3 in DNA: TGTGCCAGCAGTGTTGTAGCGGGGGGGAACACCGGGGAGCTGTTTTTT. Amino acid sequence: CASSVVAGGNTGELFF.